This TCR beta chain was obtained from a study of blood T cell repertoires in COVID-19. Study in general: The United States, Italy and Spain provided the acute and convalescent COVID-19 samples.

Individuals drawn from around 25 US areas were roughly 18 to 95 years old. Cohort placement rested on clinical history that participants reported themselves. Authors' methods: Amplified reference gene primers provided the basis for estimating nucleated cell counts. TCRdb's copy holds only in-frame clones and misses some; the assay was immunoSEQ multiplex PCR. The V and J calls and clone size come from that table; D and trimming were worked out from the DNA. The table has 250,000 to 300,000 clones, 85% to 90% seen once; the top ten hold under 3%. Source material: PBMCs or T cells enriched from blood (not recorded which). The sequence came from a woman in her 50s who had been exposed to COVID-19.

The CDR3, as DNA: TGTGCCAGCAGCCCCCAGGGGAACTACAATGAGCAGTTCTTC. Amino acid sequence: CASSPQGNYNEQFF. This sequence joins TRBV6-5 and TRBJ2-1, with D tentatively TRBD1 (6 bases). V shed 6 bases and J shed 3 bases, with 12 bases lying between them. This CDR3 is 14 amino acids long. Germline CDR1 is MNHEY and CDR2 is SVGAGI.